This entry lists 7 T cell receptor beta chains sequenced from one sample in a study of a mutant IDH1 vaccine in newly diagnosed glioma. Repertoires were generated with immunoSEQ multiplex PCR, while TCRdb's copy carries only in-frame clones and drops some. This table has around 30,000 clones, roughly 78% appearing once. These receptors' antigens are unknown. Time point here: week 35, safety follow-up. Every vaccine dose comprised 300 ug of mutant IDH1 20-mer peptide plus topical imiquimod. The sequencing used PBMCs, collected from a glioma patient whose treatment included an IDH1 peptide vaccine. The source is a man aged 35 to 55 with glioma. Some clones in this sample may be carry-over from other donors' samples.

V is TRBV7-8 and J is TRBJ1-5, with D maybe TRBD1 (6 bases). The length of the CDR3 is 14 residues. CDR1 and CDR2 (germline): SGHVS, FQNEAQ. Between the trimmed V and J ends, which lost 1 base and 8 bases, there was a span of 12 bases. For the CDR3, the DNA is TGTGCCAGCAGCTTAGAACAGGGTACCGAGCCCCAGCATTTT. This sequence encodes CASSLEQGTEPQHF. The full variable domain, completed using reference TRBV7-8 and TRBJ1-5, is GAGVSQSPRYKVAKRGQDVALRCDPISGHVSLFWYQQALGQGPEFLTYFQNEAQLDKSGLPSDRFFAERPEGSVSTLKIQRTQQEDSAVYLCASSLEQGTEPQHFGDGTRLSIL.

The table lists this clone with a few counts. The chain recombines TRBV9 with TRBJ2-3, with a tentative D call TRBD2 (5 bases). Trimming removed 4 bases at V and 5 bases at J, with 8 bases between. Looked up from germline, CDR1 is SGDLS and CDR2 is YYNGEE. The CDR3 is 12 residues long. This chain's CDR3 is CASSPAGDTQYF. For the CDR3, the DNA is TGTGCCAGCAGCCCGGCGGGAGATACGCAGTATTTT.

This clone was seen once. The V call is TRBV6-5, the J call TRBJ1-2, with D uncertain. The length of the CDR3 is 13 residues. The germline V gene has CDR1 MNHEY and CDR2 SVGAGI. Trimming removed 0 bases from V and 5 bases from J, with 7 bases in between. The CDR3 DNA reads as TGTGCCAGCAGTTACTCCTCGGATTATGGCTACACCTTC. Its protein is CASSYSSDYGYTF.

The chain has TRBV5-5 and TRBJ2-2; 9 bases agree with TRBD1. With 4 bases clipped from V and 6 bases from J, the junction kept 7 bases outside the gene matches. Germline assignment: CDR1 SGHKS and CDR2 YYEKEE (reference sequence). The CDR3 is made up of 15 amino acids. CDR3 in DNA: TGTGCCAGCAGCCCAACCGGGACAGGGCCCGGGGAGCTGTTTTTT. Protein: CASSPTGTGPGELFF.

This clone showed up just a few times. The chain has TRBV5-1 and TRBJ1-2; D gene ambiguous. Germline V gene data show CDR1 as SGHRS and CDR2 as YFSETQ. The CDR3 extends over 14 amino acids. The V gene lost 0 bases and the J gene lost 4 bases, with 10 bases spanning the gap. Written as DNA, the CDR3 is TGCGCCAGCAGCTTGGACGGCAGAGGCTATGGCTACACCTTC. It codes for CASSLDGRGYGYTF. Using reference TRBV5-1 and TRBJ1-2 for the parts outside the CDR3, the full variable domain is KAGVTQTPRYLIKTRGQQVTLSCSPISGHRSVSWYQQTPGQGLQFLFEYFSETQRNKGNFPGRFSGRQFSNSRSEMNVSTLELGDSALYLCASSLDGRGYGYTFGSGTRLTVV.

V usage is TRBV2 and J usage is TRBJ1-2; D possibly corresponds to TRBD1 (6 bases). Germline values: CDR1 SNHLY, CDR2 FYNNEI. The CDR3 contains 15 residues. The V gene lost 1 base and the J gene lost 6 bases, with 15 bases spanning the gap. CDR3 amino acids: CASSEDGQKFNGYTF. DNA of the CDR3: TGTGCCAGCAGTGAAGATGGACAGAAATTTAATGGCTACACCTTC.

The chain has TRBV7-9 and TRBJ2-2; the D gene is possibly TRBD1 (6 bases). The length of the CDR3 is 16 residues. From germline, CDR1 is SEHNR and CDR2 FQNEAQ (reference sequence). The V and J ends lost 5 bases and 6 bases respectively, with 19 bases between them. Here the CDR3 reads CASSLEGWGRAGELFF. CDR3 bases: TGTGCCAGCAGCCTAGAGGGCTGGGGGCGAGCCGGGGAGCTGTTTTTT.